The rows below give T cell receptor beta chains drawn from one sample of a study of breast tumors, draining lymph nodes, adjacent tissues. TCRdb itself ran the multiplex PCR reads through MiXCR, one entry per CDR3 protein. The table includes under 150,000 distinct CDR3 sequences, around 20% detected once. Sequencing was carried out using axillary lymph node tissue. All receptors derive from a female donor with breast cancer. Some clones in this sample may be carry-over from other donors' samples. The CDR3 runs from the conserved cysteine through the conserved F or W. A D gene is named only where the DNA matches it firmly. The size entry is marked missing in some rows and otherwise reads once, few, many or a size class.

J gene | clone size | D gene | V gene | CDR3 protein | CDR3 DNA
TRBJ2-2 | many | . | TRBV7-8 | CASSLSTGFGTGELFF | TGTGCCAGCAGCTTATCAACAGGGTTCGGGACCGGGGAGCTGTTTTTT
TRBJ2-7 | many | . | TRBV27 | CASSSRPGSEQYF | TGTGCCAGCAGTTCACGACCCGGGTCCGAGCAGTACTTC
TRBJ2-1 | many | . | TRBV5-1 | CASSHEDRYNEQFF | TGCGCCAGCAGCCACGAGGACAGATACAATGAGCAGTTCTTC
TRBJ2-7 | many | . | TRBV28 | CASSLRTSPSSYEQYF | TGTGCCAGCAGTTTGAGAACCTCACCGAGCTCCTACGAGCAGTACTTC
TRBJ2-7 | many | TRBD2 | TRBV19 | CASGGSGAAYEQYF | TGTGCCAGTGGGGGTAGCGGGGCCGCCTACGAGCAGTACTTC
TRBJ2-7 | many | TRBD1 | TRBV27 | CASSPVMGTGVKEQYF | TGTGCCAGCAGCCCTGTTATGGGGACAGGGGTGAAAGAGCAGTACTTC
TRBJ2-1 | . | TRBD2 | TRBV5-4 | CASSLGTSGRGEQFF | TGTGCCAGCAGCTTGGGTACTAGCGGGAGGGGTGAGCAGTTCTTC
TRBJ1-1 | . | . | TRBV28 | CASSLEHTEAFF | TGTGCCAGCAGTTTAGAGCACACTGAAGCTTTCTTT
TRBJ2-3 | many | . | TRBV2 | CASNEMGYTQYF | TGTGCCAGCAATGAAATGGGGTATACGCAGTATTTT
TRBJ2-1 | many | . | TRBV19 | CASSIVSGMINEQFF | TGTGCCAGTAGTATAGTTAGCGGAATGATCAATGAGCAGTTCTTC
TRBJ2-7 | many | . | TRBV3-1 | CASSQAGTVYEQYF | TGTGCCAGCAGCCAAGCAGGGACTGTCTACGAGCAGTACTTC
TRBJ1-5 | many | . | TRBV2 | CASKRGSDPEGVRNQPQHF | TGTGCCAGCAAGAGGGGATCTGACCCGGAGGGAGTAAGAAATCAGCCCCAGCATTTT
TRBJ1-5 | many | . | TRBV29-1 | CSAETGSNQPQHF | TGCAGCGCGGAGACGGGGAGCAATCAGCCCCAGCATTTT
TRBJ2-7 | many | TRBD2 | TRBV12-3/TRBV12-4 | CASTQTSGKGSGSYEQYF | TGTGCCAGCACCCAAACTAGCGGGAAAGGTTCGGGGTCCTACGAGCAGTACTTC
TRBJ1-5 | many | . | TRBV19 | CASSIGPSQPQHF | TGTGCCAGTAGTATCGGGCCTAGCCAGCCCCAGCATTTT
TRBJ2-4 | . | . | TRBV7-2 | CASSSGSGHWNQYF | TGTGCCAGCAGCTCAGGCTCGGGACACTGGAATCAGTACTTC
TRBJ1-5 | . | TRBD1 | TRBV6-4 | CASGAVAGQGNQPQHF | TGTGCCAGCGGTGCAGTCGCCGGACAGGGCAATCAGCCCCAGCATTTT
TRBJ2-7 | many | . | TRBV11-1 | CASSFGGHYEQYF | TGTGCCAGCAGCTTCGGGGGCCACTACGAGCAGTACTTC
TRBJ2-3 | many | TRBD2 | TRBV11-2 | CASSSFLAGGATDTQYF | TGTGCCAGCAGCTCCTTCCTAGCGGGAGGAGCCACAGATACGCAGTATTTT
TRBJ2-1 | many | TRBD2 | TRBV20-1 | CSASLWGGNYNEQFF | TGCAGTGCTAGCCTCTGGGGGGGGAATTACAATGAGCAGTTCTTC
TRBJ2-1 | many | . | TRBV11-2 | CASSLGRGRQFF | TGTGCCAGCAGCTTAGGGAGGGGCCGACAGTTCTTC
TRBJ1-2 | . | . | TRBV12-3/TRBV12-4 | CASSLRREGDSYGYIF | TGTGCCAGCAGTTTAAGGAGGGAGGGAGACAGCTATGGCTACATCTTC
TRBJ1-2 | . | TRBD1 | TRBV20-1 | CSARARGTESYGHTF | TGCAGTGCTAGAGCCCGGGGGACAGAGAGCTATGGCCACACCTTC
TRBJ2-1 | . | TRBD2 | TRBV5-1 | CASSRLAGGLNEQFF | TGCGCCAGCAGCCGACTAGCGGGAGGGCTCAATGAGCAGTTCTTC
TRBJ2-7 | many | TRBD2 | TRBV5-1 | CASGTSSYEQYF | TGCGCCAGCGGGACTAGTTCGTACGAGCAGTACTTC
TRBJ2-7 | many | TRBD2 | TRBV7-9 | CASSAGRELYF | TGTGCCAGCAGCGCCGGGAGGGAGCTGTACTTC
TRBJ1-4 | many | . | TRBV18 | CASSPGATNEKLFF | TGTGCCAGCTCACCTGGGGCAACTAATGAAAAACTGTTTTTT
TRBJ2-3 | many | . | TRBV20-1 | CSATGHTSTDTQYF | TGCAGTGCTACGGGACACACTAGCACAGATACGCAGTATTTT
TRBJ2-7 | many | TRBD2 | TRBV12-3/TRBV12-4 | CASSSVAGSYEQYF | TGTGCCAGCAGCTCGGTAGCGGGGTCCTACGAGCAGTACTTC